The 5 T cell receptor beta chains reported below all come from one sample, sequenced in a study of blood T cell repertoires in COVID-19. Libraries were prepared by immunoSEQ multiplex PCR; TCRdb keeps only in-frame clonotypes and omits some of them. The sample consists of under 350,000 clones, around 87% of them appearing once. Material: peripheral blood. The receptors originated from a man in his sixties or seventies with acute or convalescent COVID-19.

The chain has TRBV18 and TRBJ1-4, with 8 bases aligning to TRBD1. The germline V gene encodes CDR1 KGHSH and CDR2 LQKENI. J lost 3 bases, V lost 1 base, and 10 bases had no gene match. CDR3 length: 18 residues. For the CDR3, the DNA is TGTGCCAGCTCACCACTCAGTTTCCAGGGGGCTTCTAATGAAAAACTGTTTTTT. It specifies CASSPLSFQGASNEKLFF.

J is TRBJ1-1 and V is TRBV12-3 or TRBV12-4, with TRBD1 as a possible D gene (5 bases). Trimming stripped 2 bases from V and 8 bases from J, with 9 bases between. The CDR3 has 12 amino acids. The CDR3 sequence is CASSLTAGEAFF. CDR3 coding DNA: TGTGCCAGCAGTTTAACCGCAGGGGAAGCTTTCTTT.

V gene TRBV19 combines with J gene TRBJ2-7; D is undetermined. Trimming stripped 5 bases from V and 6 bases from J, with 23 bases between. This CDR3 contains 16 residues. Germline CDR1 LNHDA, CDR2 SQIVND (reference sequence). DNA for the CDR3: TGTGCCAGTAGTTCCGTCGCCACTTCCAATACCCCCGAGCAGTACTTC. Its protein product is CASSSVATSNTPEQYF. Based on the CDR3 plus reference TRBV19 and TRBJ2-7, the full variable domain is DGGITQSPKYLFRKEGQNVTLSCEQNLNHDAMYWYRQDPGQGLRLIYYSQIVNDFQKGDIAEGYSVSREKKESFPLTVTSAQKNPTAFYLCASSSVATSNTPEQYFGPGTRLTVT.

The chain has TRBV7-6 and TRBJ2-1; TRBD2 agrees at 8 bases. Trimming took 0 bases from V and 3 from J; bases not matched to a gene: 1. This CDR3 comprises 15 residues. Germline V gives CDR1 SGHVS, CDR2 FNYEAQ. CDR3 region: CASSLASGNYNEQFF. The CDR3 DNA reads as TGTGCCAGCAGCTTAGCTAGCGGGAACTACAATGAGCAGTTCTTC.

J is TRBJ2-7 and V is TRBV6-2 or TRBV6-3; a weak D match, TRBD1 (6 bases). Germline V lookup: CDR1 MNHEY, CDR2 SVGEGT. The V end lost 1 base, the J end lost 6 bases, and 10 bases lay between the germline ends. The CDR3 has 13 residues. The CDR3 loop is CASSYLDSGEQYF. The CDR3 coding sequence is TGTGCCAGCAGTTACTTGGACAGCGGCGAGCAGTACTTC.